These T cell receptor beta chains were read from a single sample in a study of cytomegalovirus exposure and HLA in healthy donors. Sequencing used immunoSEQ multiplex PCR; TCRdb keeps in-frame clones, though not all of them. The sample lists about 200,000 clones; over 65% were seen once. Sequenced input: PBMCs. The receptor set was obtained from a woman between 18 and 29 years old in good health and CMV-seronegative. CDR3s include the opening cysteine and the closing phenylalanine or tryptophan. Each record gives: CDR3 DNA, CDR3 protein, J gene, CDR3 length, D gene, V gene, clone size. D genes are given only for firm matches. Clone size, where shown, is once, few, many, or a class for clones that have expanded.

cdr3_nt: TGCGCCAGCATCAATGGGGGGGCCACAGATACGCAGTATTTT
cdr3_aa: CASINGGATDTQYF
j_call: TRBJ2-3
cdr3_length: 14
d_call: -
v_call: TRBV5-1
clone_size: once

cdr3_nt: TGCGCCAGCAGCTTGCGACAGGTGGACACCGGGGAGCTGTTTTTT
cdr3_aa: CASSLRQVDTGELFF
j_call: TRBJ2-2
cdr3_length: 15
d_call: -
v_call: TRBV5-1
clone_size: -

cdr3_nt: TGTGCCAGCAGCGAGGGACAGGGGAGGAATGGCTACACCTTC
cdr3_aa: CASSEGQGRNGYTF
j_call: TRBJ1-2
cdr3_length: 14
d_call: TRBD1
v_call: TRBV16
clone_size: -

cdr3_nt: TGTGCCAGCAGTCTAGAAGATACGCAGTATTTT
cdr3_aa: CASSLEDTQYF
j_call: TRBJ2-3
cdr3_length: 11
d_call: -
v_call: TRBV2
clone_size: -

cdr3_nt: TGTGCCTCAAGGGGGTCGGTTTATGGCTACACCTTC
cdr3_aa: CASRGSVYGYTF
j_call: TRBJ1-2
cdr3_length: 12
d_call: -
v_call: TRBV19
clone_size: -

cdr3_nt: TGCAGCGTTGAAGATCCGACTAGCGGGGGGGCCTCAGGCGATGAGCAGTTCTTC
cdr3_aa: CSVEDPTSGGASGDEQFF
j_call: TRBJ2-1
cdr3_length: 18
d_call: TRBD2
v_call: TRBV29-1
clone_size: -

cdr3_nt: TGCGCCAGCAGCTTGGCAGCCGCGAACACCGGGGAGCTGTTTTTT
cdr3_aa: CASSLAAANTGELFF
j_call: TRBJ2-2
cdr3_length: 15
d_call: -
v_call: TRBV5-1
clone_size: -

cdr3_nt: TGTGCCAGCATGGCAGGGCTCACTGAAGCTTTCTTT
cdr3_aa: CASMAGLTEAFF
j_call: TRBJ1-1
cdr3_length: 12
d_call: -
v_call: TRBV2
clone_size: -

cdr3_nt: TGTGCCAGCAGTGAGGGCGGGGAGGGACGGTTC
cdr3_aa: CASSEGGEGRF
j_call: TRBJ2-7
cdr3_length: 11
d_call: TRBD2
v_call: TRBV6-1
clone_size: -

cdr3_nt: TGTGCCAGCAGTTACTCGCCGGCACAGCCCCAGCATTTT
cdr3_aa: CASSYSPAQPQHF
j_call: TRBJ1-5
cdr3_length: 13
d_call: -
v_call: TRBV6-5
clone_size: few